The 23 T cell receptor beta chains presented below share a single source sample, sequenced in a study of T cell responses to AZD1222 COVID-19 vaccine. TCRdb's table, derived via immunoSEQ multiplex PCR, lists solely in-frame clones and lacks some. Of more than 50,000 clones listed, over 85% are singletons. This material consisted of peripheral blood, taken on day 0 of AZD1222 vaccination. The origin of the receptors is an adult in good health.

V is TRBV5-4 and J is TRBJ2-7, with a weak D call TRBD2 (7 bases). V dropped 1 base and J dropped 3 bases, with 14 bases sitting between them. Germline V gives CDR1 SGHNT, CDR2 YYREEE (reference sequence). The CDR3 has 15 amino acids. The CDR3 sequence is CASSLKGGLYYEQYF. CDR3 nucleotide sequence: TGTGCCAGCAGCTTGAAGGGGGGGCTCTACTACGAGCAGTACTTC. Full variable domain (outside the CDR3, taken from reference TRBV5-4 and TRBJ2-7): ETGVTQSPTHLIKTRGQQVTLRCSSQSGHNTVSWYQQALGQGPQFIFQYYREEENGRGNFPPRFSGLQFPNYSSELNVNALELDDSALYLCASSLKGGLYYEQYFGPGTRLTVT.

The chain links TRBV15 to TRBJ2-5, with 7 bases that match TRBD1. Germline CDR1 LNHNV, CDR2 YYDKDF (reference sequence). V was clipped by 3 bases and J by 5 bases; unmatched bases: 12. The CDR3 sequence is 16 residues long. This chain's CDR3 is CATSSLSTGPSETQYF. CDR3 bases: TGTGCCACCAGCAGCCTATCGACAGGGCCATCGGAGACCCAGTACTTC.

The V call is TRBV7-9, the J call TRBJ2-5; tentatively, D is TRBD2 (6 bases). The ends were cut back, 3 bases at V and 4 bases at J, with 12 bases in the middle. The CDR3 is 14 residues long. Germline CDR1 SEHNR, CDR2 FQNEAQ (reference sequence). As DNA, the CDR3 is TGTGCCAGCAGCTTTGGCTTTAGCGGAGAGACCCAGTACTTC. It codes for CASSFGFSGETQYF.

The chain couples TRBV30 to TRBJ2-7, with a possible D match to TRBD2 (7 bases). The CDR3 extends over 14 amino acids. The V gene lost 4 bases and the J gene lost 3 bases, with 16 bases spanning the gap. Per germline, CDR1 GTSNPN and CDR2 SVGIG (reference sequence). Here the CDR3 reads CAWTGGPGYYEQYF. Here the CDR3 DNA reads TGTGCCTGGACCGGGGGGCCAGGGTACTACGAGCAGTACTTC. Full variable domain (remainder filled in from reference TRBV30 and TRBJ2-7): SQTIHQWPATLVQPVGSPLSLECTVEGTSNPNLYWYRQAAGRGLQLLFYSVGIGQISSEVPQNLSASRPQDRQFILSSKKLLLSDSGFYLCAWTGGPGYYEQYFGPGTRLTVT.

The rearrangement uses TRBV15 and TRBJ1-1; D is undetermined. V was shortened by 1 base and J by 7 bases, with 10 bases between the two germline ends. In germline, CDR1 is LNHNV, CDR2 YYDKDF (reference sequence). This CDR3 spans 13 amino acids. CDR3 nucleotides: TGTGCCACCAGCAGAGCCCACGGGGATGAAGCTTTCTTT. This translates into CATSRAHGDEAFF.

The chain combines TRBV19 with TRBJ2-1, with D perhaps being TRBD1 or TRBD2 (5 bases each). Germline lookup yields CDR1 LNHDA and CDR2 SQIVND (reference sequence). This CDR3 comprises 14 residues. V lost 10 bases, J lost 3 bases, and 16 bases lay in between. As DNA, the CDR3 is TGTGCCACTGAAGACCGGGACGGCTACAATGAGCAGTTCTTC. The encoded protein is CATEDRDGYNEQFF.

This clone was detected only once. This chain's CDR3 is CASLDRDAVKVPNQPQHF. The CDR3 nucleotides read TGCGCCAGCCTCGACAGGGATGCCGTTAAAGTCCCCAATCAGCCCCAGCATTTT. V usage is TRBV5-1 and J usage is TRBJ1-5; 7 nucleotides line up with TRBD1. The CDR3 extends over 18 amino acids. V shed 7 bases, J shed 3 bases, and the junction held 19 bases outside the gene matches. Germline V gene lookup returns CDR1 SGHRS and CDR2 YFSETQ.

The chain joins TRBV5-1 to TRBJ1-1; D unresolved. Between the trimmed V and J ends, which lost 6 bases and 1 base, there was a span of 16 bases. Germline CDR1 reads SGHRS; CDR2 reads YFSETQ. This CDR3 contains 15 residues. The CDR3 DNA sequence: TGCGCCAGCAATCCCGGGCGACGGAGGAACACTGAAGCTTTCTTT. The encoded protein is CASNPGRRRNTEAFF.

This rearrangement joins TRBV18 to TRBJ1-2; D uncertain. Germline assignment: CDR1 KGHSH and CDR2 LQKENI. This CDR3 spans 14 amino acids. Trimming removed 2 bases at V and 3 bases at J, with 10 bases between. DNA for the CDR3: TGTGCCAGCTCACCAACTGGAGGTCACTATGGCTACACCTTC. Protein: CASSPTGGHYGYTF.

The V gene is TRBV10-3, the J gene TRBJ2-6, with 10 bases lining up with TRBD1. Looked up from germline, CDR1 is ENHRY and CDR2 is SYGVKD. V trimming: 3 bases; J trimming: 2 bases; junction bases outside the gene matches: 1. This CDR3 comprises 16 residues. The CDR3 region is CAISDGTGAGANVLTF. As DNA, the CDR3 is TGTGCCATCAGTGATGGGACAGGGGCTGGGGCCAACGTCCTGACTTTC.

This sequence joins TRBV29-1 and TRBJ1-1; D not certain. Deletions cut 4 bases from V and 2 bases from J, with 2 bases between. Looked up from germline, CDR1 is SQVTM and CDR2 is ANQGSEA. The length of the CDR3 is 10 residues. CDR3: CSVVNTEAFF. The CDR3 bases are TGCAGCGTTGTTAACACTGAAGCTTTCTTT. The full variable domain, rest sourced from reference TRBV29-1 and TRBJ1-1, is SAVISQKPSRDICQRGTSLTIQCQVDSQVTMMFWYRQQPGQSLTLIATANQGSEATYESGFVIDKFPISRPNLTFSTLTVSNMSPEDSSIYLCSVVNTEAFFGQGTRLTVV.

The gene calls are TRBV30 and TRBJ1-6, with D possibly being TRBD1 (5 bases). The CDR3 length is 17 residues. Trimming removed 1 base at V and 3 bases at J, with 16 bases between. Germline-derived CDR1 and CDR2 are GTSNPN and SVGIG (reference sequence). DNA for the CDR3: TGTGCCTGGAGTGGGGGGACCGGGGGGTTCTATAATTCACCCCTCCACTTT. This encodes CAWSGGTGGFYNSPLHF.

The CDR3 here is CASSTRGTDNEKLFF. CDR3 DNA sequence: TGTGCCAGCAGCACCCGAGGGACAGATAATGAAAAACTGTTTTTT. The chain links TRBV21-1 to TRBJ1-4; TRBD1, as called in the table, went unchecked against the DNA. TRBV21-1 counts as a pseudogene. CDR3 size: 15 residues.

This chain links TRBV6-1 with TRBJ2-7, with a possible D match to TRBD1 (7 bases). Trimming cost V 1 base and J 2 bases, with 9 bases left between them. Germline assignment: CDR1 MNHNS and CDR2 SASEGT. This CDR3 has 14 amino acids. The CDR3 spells CASSEGGTAYEQYF. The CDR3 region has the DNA TGTGCCAGCAGTGAAGGCGGGACAGCCTACGAGCAGTACTTC.

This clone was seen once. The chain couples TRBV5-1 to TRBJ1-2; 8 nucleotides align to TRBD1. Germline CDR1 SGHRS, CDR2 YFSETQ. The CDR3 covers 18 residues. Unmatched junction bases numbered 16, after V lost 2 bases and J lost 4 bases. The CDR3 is CASSFQGQVPPTSYGYTF. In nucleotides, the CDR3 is TGCGCCAGCAGCTTTCAGGGACAGGTCCCGCCGACCAGCTATGGCTACACCTTC.

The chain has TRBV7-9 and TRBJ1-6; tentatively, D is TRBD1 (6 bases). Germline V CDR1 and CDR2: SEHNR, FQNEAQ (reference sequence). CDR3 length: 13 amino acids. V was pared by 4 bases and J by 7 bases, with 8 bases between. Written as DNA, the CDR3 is TGTGCCAGCAGCTGGGACATCAATTCACCCCTCCACTTT. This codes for CASSWDINSPLHF.

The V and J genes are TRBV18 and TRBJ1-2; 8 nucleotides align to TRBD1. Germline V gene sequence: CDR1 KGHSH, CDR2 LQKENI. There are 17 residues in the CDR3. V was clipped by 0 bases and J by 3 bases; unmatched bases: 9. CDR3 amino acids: CASSPPLWQGADYGYTF. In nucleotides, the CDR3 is TGTGCCAGCTCACCACCGTTGTGGCAGGGGGCGGACTATGGCTACACCTTC.

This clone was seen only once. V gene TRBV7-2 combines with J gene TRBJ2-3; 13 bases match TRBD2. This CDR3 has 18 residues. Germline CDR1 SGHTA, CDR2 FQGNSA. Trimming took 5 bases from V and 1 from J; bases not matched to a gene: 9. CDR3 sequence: CASSQGRLAGGRTDTQYF. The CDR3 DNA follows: TGTGCCAGCAGCCAAGGCCGACTAGCGGGGGGCCGCACAGATACGCAGTATTTT.

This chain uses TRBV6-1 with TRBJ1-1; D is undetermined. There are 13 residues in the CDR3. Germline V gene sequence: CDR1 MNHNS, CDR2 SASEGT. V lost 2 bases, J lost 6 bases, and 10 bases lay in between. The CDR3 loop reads CASSEIGVSEAFF. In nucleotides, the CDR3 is TGTGCCAGCAGTGAAATTGGCGTTTCTGAAGCTTTCTTT.

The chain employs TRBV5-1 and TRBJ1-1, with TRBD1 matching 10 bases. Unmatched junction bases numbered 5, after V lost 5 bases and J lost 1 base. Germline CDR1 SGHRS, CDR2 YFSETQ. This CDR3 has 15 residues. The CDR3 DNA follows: TGCGCCAGCAGGCGCGGACAGGGGGAGAACACTGAAGCTTTCTTT. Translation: CASRRGQGENTEAFF.

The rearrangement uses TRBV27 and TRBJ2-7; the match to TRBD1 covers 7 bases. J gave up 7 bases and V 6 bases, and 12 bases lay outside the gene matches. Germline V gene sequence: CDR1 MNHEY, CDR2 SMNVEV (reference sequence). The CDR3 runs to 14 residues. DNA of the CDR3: TGTGCCAGCAGCTATAACGGGGACAGTAAGGAGCAGTACTTC. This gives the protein CASSYNGDSKEQYF.

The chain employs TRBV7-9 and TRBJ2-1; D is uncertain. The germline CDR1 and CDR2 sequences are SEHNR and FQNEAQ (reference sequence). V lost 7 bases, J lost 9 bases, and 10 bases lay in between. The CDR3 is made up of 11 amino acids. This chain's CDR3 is CASTSFGEQFF. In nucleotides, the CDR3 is TGTGCCAGCACCTCTTTCGGTGAGCAGTTCTTC.

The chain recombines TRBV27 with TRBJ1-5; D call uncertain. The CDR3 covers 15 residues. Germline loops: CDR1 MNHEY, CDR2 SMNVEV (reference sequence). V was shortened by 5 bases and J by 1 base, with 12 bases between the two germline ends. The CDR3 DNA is TGTGCCAGCAGTCCGGAGTGGCAGAGCAATCAGCCCCAGCATTTT. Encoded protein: CASSPEWQSNQPQHF.